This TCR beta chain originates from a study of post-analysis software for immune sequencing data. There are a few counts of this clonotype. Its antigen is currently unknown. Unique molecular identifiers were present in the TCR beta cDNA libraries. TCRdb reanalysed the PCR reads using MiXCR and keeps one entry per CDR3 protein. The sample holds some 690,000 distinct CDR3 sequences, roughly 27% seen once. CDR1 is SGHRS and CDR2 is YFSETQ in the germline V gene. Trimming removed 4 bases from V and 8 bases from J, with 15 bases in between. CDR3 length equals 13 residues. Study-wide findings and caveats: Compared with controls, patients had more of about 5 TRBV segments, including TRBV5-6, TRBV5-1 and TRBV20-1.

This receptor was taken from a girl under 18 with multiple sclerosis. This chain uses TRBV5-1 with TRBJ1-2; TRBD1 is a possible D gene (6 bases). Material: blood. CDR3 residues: CASSPQQGHGYTF. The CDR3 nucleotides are TGCGCCAGCAGCCCTCAACAGGGTCACGGCTACACCTTC.